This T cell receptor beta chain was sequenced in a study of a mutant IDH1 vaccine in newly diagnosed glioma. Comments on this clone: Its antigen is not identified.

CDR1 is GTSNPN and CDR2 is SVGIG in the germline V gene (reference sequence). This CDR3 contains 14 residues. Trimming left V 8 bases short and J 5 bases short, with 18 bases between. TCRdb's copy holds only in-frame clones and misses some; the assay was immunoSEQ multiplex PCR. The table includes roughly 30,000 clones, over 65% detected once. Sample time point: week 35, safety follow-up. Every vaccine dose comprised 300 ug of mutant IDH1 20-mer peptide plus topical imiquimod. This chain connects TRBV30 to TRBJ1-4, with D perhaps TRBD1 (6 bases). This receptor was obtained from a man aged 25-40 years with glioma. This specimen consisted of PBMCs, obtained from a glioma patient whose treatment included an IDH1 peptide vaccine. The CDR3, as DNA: TGTGCCGGGGGGGCCCTCCAGGGAAATGAAAAACTGTTTTTT. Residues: CAGGALQGNEKLFF.